This T cell receptor beta chain was found in a study of beta chain features in type 1 diabetes. Study summary: Analysis included 107,917,701 sorted cells drawn from all samples.

CD45RO/CCR7/CD25/CD127/CD95/CD27 separated CD4+ naive, central memory, regulatory and stem cell-like memory cells by sorting. General study findings and limits: Among patients, naive, central memory and Treg TCRB repertoires appeared more similar than among healthy donors. Shorter TCRB CDR3s, moderately but significantly so, were found in Type 1 diabetes patients in all four CD4+ subsets.

Per germline, CDR1 SGHVS and CDR2 FNYEAQ. The CDR3 extends over 13 amino acids. V was cut by 1 base and J by 3 bases, with 7 bases left in between. cDNA synthesis used the whole RNA isolate, giving expressed TCRB sequences. Sequencing used immunoSEQ multiplex PCR; TCRdb keeps in-frame clones, though not all of them. This table holds 600,000 to 750,000 clones, around 12% found once. This clone was observed a handful of times. Its antigen is currently unknown. The material sequenced was naive CD4+ T cells from blood. The rearrangement joins TRBV7-6 to TRBJ2-7; no clear D. The receptor comes from a young man with type 1 diabetes. The CDR3 DNA follows: TGTGCCAGCAGCTTAGACGCCGACTACGAGCAGTACTTC. It yields the protein CASSLDADYEQYF.